One TCR beta chain is described in this entry. This clone was seen a handful of times. Its antigen target is currently unknown. No base qualities exist here, and no much larger clone lies one base off it. The donors were healthy, HIV-negative adults who had no recently reported acute infections or vaccinations. All donors were Caucasian adults living in Nashville, Tennessee, USA. CD4+ T cells were enriched by magnetic negative selection, after which naive cells were positively selected on CD45RA and the negative fraction was taken as the memory subset. After blood collection by leukapheresis, PBMCs were isolated using Ficoll-Histopaque density gradient centrifugation and then cryopreserved in the vapor phase of liquid nitrogen. Analytical flow cytometry was used to check the purity and quantity of every magnetically sorted T cell population. Genomic DNA was isolated from each sorted fraction and quantified by UV absorbance on a Nanodrop 2000c.

The sample comes from a study of shared clonotypes between healthy human individuals (dated by TCRdb to about 2020). About the study as a whole: A few men and two women, aged 18 to 49 years, made up the cohort. Libraries were prepared and TCR repertoires were sequenced by different laboratories using diverse techniques, in order to increase sequencing depth and limit assay-specific biases. To estimate repertoire size and how much clonotypes are shared between individuals, the study performed deep sequencing of blood TCR repertoires from five healthy adults. Per donor, three plates each were used for CD4 naive and CD4 memory, two for CD8 naive, and one for CD8 memory. Between about 0.85 and 9.5 billion PBMCs per donor were obtained by leukapheresis. Paper-wide results and their limitations: Based on pairwise subsampling, the degree of clonotype sharing among donors was expected to be affected by sequencing depth. Higher generation probabilities were observed for clonotypes shared by all four sorted-subset donors than for non-shared clonotypes. Sampling was restricted to blood, and TCR repertoires in tissue are likely to differ from TCR repertoires in blood. Rarefaction of sorted-subset datasets indicated incomplete sequencing despite the large sequencing depth. Estimated clonotype richness was generally larger for naive than for memory subsets. The small number of donors limited the genetic and exposure-history diversity represented. About 4.5% of naive CD4, approximately 3.7% of naive CD8, approximately 2% of memory CD4, and around 0.4% of memory CD8 clonotypes were shared across a handful of donors.

Using the deep immunoSEQ assay, multiplex PCR amplified TCR CDR3 regions from genomic DNA. For each cell subset, the extracted genomic DNA was distributed evenly across all wells of several immunoSEQ 96-well plates, and each plate served as one replicate. For sorted subsets, each replicate PCR was loaded with 200 to 250 ng genomic DNA, equivalent to roughly 30,000 T cell genomes. Purified libraries were measured with a Qubit 3.0 fluorometer, size-checked on a Bioanalyzer 2100, and measured again with the KAPA Library Quantification kit. Each immunoSEQ 96-well plate was sequenced on its own single-read 150-cycle Illumina NextSeq 550 flow cell. The study's own analysis went as follows. Because the immunoSEQ output held only junctional sequences and lacked quality scores, the filtering could not match the filtering applied to full-length reads. Sequences were annotated with PyIR, a Python wrapper for IgBLAST v1.9, using IMGT germline references to assign V/J genes and CDR3. Reads were removed for weak V/J assignments (E-value above 1e-6), missing CDR3, stop codons, out-of-frame junctions, or ambiguous translated residues. V3J clonotypes were defined as sequences sharing the same inferred V gene, J gene, and CDR3 amino acid sequence. To compute the percentage overlap between repertoires, the number of shared unique clonotypes was divided by the size of the smaller repertoire. Repertoire richness was assessed with RTK rarefaction, the Chao1 estimator, and Recon v2.1 estimates of unobserved clonotypes. OLGA was used to compute generation probabilities for all TCRbeta clonotypes that the gDNA method yielded from a handful of donors. Drawn from immuneACCESS, this table holds only the in-frame rearrangements with V and J called that TCRdb kept. Clones are partly lost; checked studies trace under half to an unresolved V gene and leave the rest unexplained. Clone size and V and J calls were adopted from that table, with D and trimming inferred from the DNA. In all, the sample holds some 2.3 million clones, and 85% to 95% of those were seen once. The ten most abundant clones make up 0.39% of the sample.

The germline V gene yields ENHRY for CDR1 and SYGVKD for CDR2. The CDR3 spans 19 residues, from the cysteine through the phenylalanine. The CDR3 DNA has 57 bases and is translated from base 1. The junction shows trimming of 0 bases on V and 5 bases on J, and the gene matches do not reach 16 bases of it. The sequenced sample consisted of naive CD4+ T cells from PBMCs. Explained via the paper, the cell subset or site label denotes: CD45RA+ positively selected. The rearrangement combines TRBV10-3 with TRBJ2-1, and 7 bases in between align with TRBD2. This TCR came from a man aged 18 to 30 in good health. Some clones in this sample may be carry-over from other donors' samples. The sequenced DNA is TGTGCCATCAGTGAGTCGAAACTATTAGGCGCGGGAGTTCACAATGAGCAGTTCTTC. The resulting protein is CAISESKLLGAGVHNEQFF.